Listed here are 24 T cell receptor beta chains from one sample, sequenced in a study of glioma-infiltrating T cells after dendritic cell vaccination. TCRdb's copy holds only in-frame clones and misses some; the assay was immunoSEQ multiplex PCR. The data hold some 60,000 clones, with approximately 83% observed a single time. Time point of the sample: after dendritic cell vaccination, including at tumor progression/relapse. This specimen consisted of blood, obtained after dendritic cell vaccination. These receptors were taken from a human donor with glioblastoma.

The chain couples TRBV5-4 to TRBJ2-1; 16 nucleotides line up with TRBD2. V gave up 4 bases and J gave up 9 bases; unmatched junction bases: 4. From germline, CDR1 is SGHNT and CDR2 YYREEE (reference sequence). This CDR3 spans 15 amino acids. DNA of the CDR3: TGTGCCAGCAGCAAGGGACTAGCGGGGGGGACTGAGCAGTTCTTC. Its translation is CASSKGLAGGTEQFF. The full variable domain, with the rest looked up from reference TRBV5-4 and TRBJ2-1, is ETGVTQSPTHLIKTRGQQVTLRCSSQSGHNTVSWYQQALGQGPQFIFQYYREEENGRGNFPPRFSGLQFPNYSSELNVNALELDDSALYLCASSKGLAGGTEQFFGPGTRLTVL.

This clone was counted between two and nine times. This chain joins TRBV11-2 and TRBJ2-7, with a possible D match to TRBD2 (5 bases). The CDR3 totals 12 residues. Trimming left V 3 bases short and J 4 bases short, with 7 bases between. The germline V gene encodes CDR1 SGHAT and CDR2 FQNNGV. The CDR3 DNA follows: TGTGCCAGCAGCTTGTCGGGGTACGAGCAGTACTTC. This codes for CASSLSGYEQYF.

The CDR3 loop reads CASSLRQGILTQPQHF. The CDR3 nucleotides are TGTGCCAGTAGTCTCCGACAGGGGATTTTAACTCAGCCCCAGCATTTT. V usage is TRBV19 and J usage is TRBJ1-5; 8 bases agree with TRBD1. The germline gives CDR1 LNHDA, CDR2 SQIVND (reference sequence). The CDR3 has 16 amino acids. V gave up 5 bases and J gave up 6 bases; unmatched junction bases: 12.

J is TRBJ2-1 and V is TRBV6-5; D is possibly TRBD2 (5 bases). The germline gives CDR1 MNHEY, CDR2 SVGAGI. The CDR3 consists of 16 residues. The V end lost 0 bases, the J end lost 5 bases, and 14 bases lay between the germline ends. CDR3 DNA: TGTGCCAGCAGTTACTCATACGGGGATGGCAACAATGAGCAGTTCTTC. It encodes CASSYSYGDGNNEQFF.

The CDR3 reads CASSFWQGLTQPQHF. The CDR3 DNA reads TGTGCCAGCAGCTTTTGGCAGGGGTTGACTCAGCCCCAGCATTTT. The chain links TRBV5-5 to TRBJ1-5; D is perhaps TRBD1 (6 bases). Trimming took 2 bases from V and 6 from J, leaving 15 bases between them. This CDR3 comprises 15 residues. Germline values: CDR1 SGHKS, CDR2 YYEKEE (reference sequence).

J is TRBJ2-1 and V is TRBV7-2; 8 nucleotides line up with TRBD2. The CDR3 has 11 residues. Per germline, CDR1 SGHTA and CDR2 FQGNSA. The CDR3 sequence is CAERGLGEQFF. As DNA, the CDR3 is TGTGCTGAGCGGGGGTTGGGTGAGCAGTTCTTC.

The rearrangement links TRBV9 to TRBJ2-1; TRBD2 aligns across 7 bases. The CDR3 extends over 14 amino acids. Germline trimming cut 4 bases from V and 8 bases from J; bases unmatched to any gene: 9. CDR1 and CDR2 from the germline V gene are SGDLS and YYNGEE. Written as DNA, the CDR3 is TGTGCCAGCAGCCTCGGGGGGAACGATTATGAGCAGTTCTTC. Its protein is CASSLGGNDYEQFF.

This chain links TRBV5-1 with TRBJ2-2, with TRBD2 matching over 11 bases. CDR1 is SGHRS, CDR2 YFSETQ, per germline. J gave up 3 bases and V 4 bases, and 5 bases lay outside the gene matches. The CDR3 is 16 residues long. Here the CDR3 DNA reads TGCGCCAGCAGCGGCACTAGCGGGGGCGACACCGGGGAGCTGTTTTTT. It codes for CASSGTSGGDTGELFF.

The chain's CDR3 is CASSLVGETNTGELFF. The CDR3 coding sequence is TGTGCCAGCAGCTTAGTCGGGGAGACGAACACCGGGGAGCTGTTTTTT. This chain links TRBV7-3 with TRBJ2-2; TRBD2 might be the D (5 bases). The V gene's germline CDR1 is SGHTA and CDR2 FQGTGA. V was clipped by 2 bases and J by 0 bases, with 10 bases between them. The CDR3 contains 16 residues.

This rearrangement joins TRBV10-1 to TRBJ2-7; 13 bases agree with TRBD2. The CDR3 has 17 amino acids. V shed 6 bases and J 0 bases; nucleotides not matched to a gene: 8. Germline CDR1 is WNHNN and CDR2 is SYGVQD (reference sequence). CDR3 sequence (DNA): TGCGCCAGCAGCCCCGACTGGACTAGCGGGGGCTCCTACGAGCAGTACTTC. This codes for CASSPDWTSGGSYEQYF.

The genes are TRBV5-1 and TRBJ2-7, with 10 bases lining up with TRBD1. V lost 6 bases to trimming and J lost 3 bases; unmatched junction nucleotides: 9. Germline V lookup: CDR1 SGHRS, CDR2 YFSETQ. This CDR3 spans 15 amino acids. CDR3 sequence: CASTPSGTGDYEQYF. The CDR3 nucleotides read TGCGCCAGCACCCCATCAGGGACAGGGGACTACGAGCAGTACTTC.

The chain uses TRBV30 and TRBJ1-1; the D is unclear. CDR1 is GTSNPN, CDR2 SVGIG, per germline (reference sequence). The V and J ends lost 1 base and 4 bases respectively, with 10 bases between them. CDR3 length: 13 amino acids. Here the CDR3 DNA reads TGTGCCTGGAGTGCTCCCCTACTCACTGAAGCTTTCTTT. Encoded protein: CAWSAPLLTEAFF.

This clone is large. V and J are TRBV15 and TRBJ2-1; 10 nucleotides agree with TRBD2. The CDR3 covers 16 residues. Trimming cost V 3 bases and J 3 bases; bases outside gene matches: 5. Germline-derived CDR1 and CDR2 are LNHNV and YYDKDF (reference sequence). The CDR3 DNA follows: TGTGCCACCAGCAGCCCAACTAGCGGGGTCTACAATGAGCAGTTCTTC. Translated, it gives CATSSPTSGVYNEQFF.

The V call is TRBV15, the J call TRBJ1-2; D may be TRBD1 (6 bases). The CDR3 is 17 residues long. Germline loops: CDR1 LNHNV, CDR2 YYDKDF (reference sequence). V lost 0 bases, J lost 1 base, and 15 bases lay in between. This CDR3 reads CATSRDLGDKSNYGYTF. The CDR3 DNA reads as TGTGCCACCAGCAGAGATCTCGGGGACAAAAGTAACTATGGCTACACCTTC. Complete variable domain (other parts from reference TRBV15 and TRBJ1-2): DAMVIQNPRYQVTQFGKPVTLSCSQTLNHNVMYWYQQKSSQAPKLLFHYYDKDFNNEADTPDNFQSRRPNTSFCFLDIRSPGLGDTAMYLCATSRDLGDKSNYGYTFGSGTRLTVV.

DNA for the CDR3: TGTGCCAGCAGCCTGCTTTTGGGGGGTATTACAGATACGCAGTATTTT. Amino acid sequence: CASSLLLGGITDTQYF. The chain joins TRBV5-4 to TRBJ2-3; D might be TRBD2 (6 bases). CDR3 length: 16 amino acids. Germline loops: CDR1 SGHNT, CDR2 YYREEE (reference sequence). V lost 4 bases and J 3 bases, leaving 18 bases between the germline ends. Together with reference TRBV5-4 and TRBJ2-3, the CDR3 gives the full variable domain: ETGVTQSPTHLIKTRGQQVTLRCSSQSGHNTVSWYQQALGQGPQFIFQYYREEENGRGNFPPRFSGLQFPNYSSELNVNALELDDSALYLCASSLLLGGITDTQYFGPGTRLTVL.

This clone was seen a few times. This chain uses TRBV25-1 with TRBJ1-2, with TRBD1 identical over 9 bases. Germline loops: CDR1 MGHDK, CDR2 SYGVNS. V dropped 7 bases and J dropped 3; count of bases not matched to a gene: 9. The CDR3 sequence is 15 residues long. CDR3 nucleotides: TGTGCCAGCACCCCAACCGGGGACAGGGACTATGGCTACACCTTC. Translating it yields CASTPTGDRDYGYTF.

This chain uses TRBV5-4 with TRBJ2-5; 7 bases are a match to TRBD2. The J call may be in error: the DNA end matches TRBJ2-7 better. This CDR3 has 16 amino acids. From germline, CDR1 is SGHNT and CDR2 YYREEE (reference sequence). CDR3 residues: CASSPKRDYQRNEQYF. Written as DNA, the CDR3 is TGTGCCAGCAGCCCAAAGAGGGACTACCAGAGAAACGAGCAGTACTTC.

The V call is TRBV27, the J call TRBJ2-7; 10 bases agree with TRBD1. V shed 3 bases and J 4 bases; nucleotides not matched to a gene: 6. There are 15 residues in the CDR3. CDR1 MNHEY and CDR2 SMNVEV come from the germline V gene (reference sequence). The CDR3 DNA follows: TGTGCCAGCAGTTTGGACAGGGGGGTAGGGTACGAGCAGTACTTC. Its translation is CASSLDRGVGYEQYF.

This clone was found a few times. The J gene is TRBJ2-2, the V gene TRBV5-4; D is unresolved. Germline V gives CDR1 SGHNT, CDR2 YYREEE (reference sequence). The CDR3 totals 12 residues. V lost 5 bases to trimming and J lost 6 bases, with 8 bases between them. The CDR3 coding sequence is TGTGCCAGCAGGGCCCTCTCCGGGGAGCTGTTTTTT. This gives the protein CASRALSGELFF.

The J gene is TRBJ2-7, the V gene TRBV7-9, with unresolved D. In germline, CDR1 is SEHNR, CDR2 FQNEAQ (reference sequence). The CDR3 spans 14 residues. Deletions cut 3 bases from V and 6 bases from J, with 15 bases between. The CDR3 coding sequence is TGTGCCAGCAGCTTCTTCGAGGAGCCCTCCGAGCAGTACTTC. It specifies CASSFFEEPSEQYF.

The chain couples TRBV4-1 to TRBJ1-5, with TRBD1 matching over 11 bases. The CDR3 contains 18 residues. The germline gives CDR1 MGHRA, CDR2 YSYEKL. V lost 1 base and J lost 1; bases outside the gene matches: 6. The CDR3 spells CASSQVDRGPTSNQPQHF. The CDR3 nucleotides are TGCGCCAGCAGCCAAGTGGACAGGGGGCCGACGAGCAATCAGCCCCAGCATTTT.

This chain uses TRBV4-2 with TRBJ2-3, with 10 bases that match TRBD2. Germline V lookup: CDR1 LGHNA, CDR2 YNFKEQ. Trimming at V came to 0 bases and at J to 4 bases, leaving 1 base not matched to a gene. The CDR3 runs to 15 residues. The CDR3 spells CASSQETSGPDTQYF. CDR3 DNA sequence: TGTGCCAGCAGCCAAGAGACTAGCGGGCCAGATACGCAGTATTTT.

The CDR3 DNA follows: TGTGCCAGCAGTAAGGGACAGGGAAGAAACACCATATATTTT. Its translation: CASSKGQGRNTIYF. The chain links TRBV5-4 to TRBJ1-3; 9 bases are a match to TRBD1. V gave up 5 bases and J gave up 5 bases; unmatched junction bases: 5. CDR1 is SGHNT, CDR2 YYREEE, per germline (reference sequence). There are 14 residues in the CDR3.

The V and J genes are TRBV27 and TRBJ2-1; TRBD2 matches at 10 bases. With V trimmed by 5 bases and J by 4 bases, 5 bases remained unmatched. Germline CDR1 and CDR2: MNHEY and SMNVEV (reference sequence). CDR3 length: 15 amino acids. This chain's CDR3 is CASSISGGLYNEQFF. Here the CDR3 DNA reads TGTGCCAGCAGTATTAGCGGGGGGCTATACAATGAGCAGTTCTTC.